These 18 T cell receptor beta chains originate from one sample sequenced in a study of blood T cell repertoires in COVID-19 (dated by TCRdb to the early 2020s). The library was made by the immunoSEQ multiplex PCR assay. TCRdb limited this immuneACCESS table to in-frame rearrangements with V and J called. A share of clones is missing; checked studies link under half to unresolved V genes, and the rest is unexplained. Recorded for this sample are 50,000 to 70,000 clones; almost 90% of them occurred a single time. The ten largest clones take up around 5% of the sample. Sequenced: peripheral blood. The receptors originated from a man aged 55 to 70 with acute or convalescent COVID-19.

This chain links TRBV28 with TRBJ2-1, with 10 bases matching TRBD1. The CDR3 length is 16 residues. Germline V gene lookup returns CDR1 MDHEN and CDR2 SYDVKM. Trimming removed 1 base from V and 8 bases from J; junction bases left unmatched: 8. The CDR3 protein is CASSLSGTGVYDEQFF. The CDR3 DNA sequence: TGTGCCAGCAGTTTATCGGGGACAGGGGTCTATGATGAGCAGTTCTTC.

The gene calls are TRBV19 and TRBJ2-5; 7 bases map to TRBD2. Unmatched junction bases numbered 12, after V lost 9 bases and J lost 2 bases. Germline V lookup: CDR1 LNHDA, CDR2 SQIVND (reference sequence). The CDR3 runs to 15 residues. The CDR3 region is CASQGWGAGQETQYF. Written as DNA, the CDR3 is TGTGCCAGCCAAGGTTGGGGAGCGGGGCAAGAGACCCAGTACTTC.

The chain uses TRBV9 and TRBJ1-1; D not certain. CDR1 and CDR2 (germline): SGDLS, YYNGEE. The CDR3 contains 13 residues. Trimming shortened V by 2 bases and J by 7 bases, and 12 bases separated the two germline ends. The CDR3 DNA reads as TGTGCCAGCAGCGTGGAGGGTTTGGGTGAAGCTTTCTTT. It specifies CASSVEGLGEAFF.

The chain has TRBV10-3 and TRBJ1-6; 8 nucleotides match TRBD1. Germline lookup yields CDR1 ENHRY and CDR2 SYGVKD. CDR3 length: 13 residues. J lost 5 bases, V lost 10 bases, and 4 bases had no gene match. This CDR3 is CARRTGNNSPLHF. The CDR3 region has the DNA TGTGCCAGGAGGACAGGGAATAATTCACCCCTCCACTTT.

In its sample, this clone was seen once. The chain combines TRBV19 with TRBJ1-2; 12 bases fit TRBD1. In germline, CDR1 is LNHDA, CDR2 SQIVND (reference sequence). The CDR3 runs to 17 residues. V lost 7 bases, J lost 0 bases, and 9 bases stayed unmatched. The CDR3: CASTGGTGGFSNYGYTF. The CDR3 DNA reads as TGTGCCAGTACCGGAGGGACAGGGGGCTTTTCTAACTATGGCTACACCTTC.

The chain combines TRBV28 with TRBJ2-1; 8 positions match TRBD1. Unmatched junction bases numbered 18, after V lost 7 bases and J lost 10 bases. The CDR3 sequence is 16 residues long. Germline loops: CDR1 MDHEN, CDR2 SYDVKM. The CDR3: CASTTPGTGLRREQFF. DNA of the CDR3: TGTGCCAGCACCACTCCTGGGACAGGTCTTAGGAGGGAGCAGTTCTTC.

The chain employs TRBV29-1 and TRBJ2-3; 10 nucleotides match TRBD2. Unmatched junction bases numbered 14, after V lost 8 bases and J lost 0 bases. The V gene's germline CDR1 is SQVTM and CDR2 ANQGSEA. The CDR3 sequence is 17 residues long. This CDR3 reads CSPRGLAGETSTDTQYF. Here the CDR3 DNA reads TGCAGCCCCCGTGGGCTAGCGGGAGAGACTAGCACAGATACGCAGTATTTT.

The V gene is TRBV24-1, the J gene TRBJ1-4; TRBD1 agrees at 10 bases. The V gene's germline CDR1 is KGHDR and CDR2 SFDVKD. There are 15 residues in the CDR3. The junction had 8 bases not matched to a gene; V was cut back by 4 bases and J by 10 bases. The CDR3 region has the DNA TGTGCCACCAGTGACCCCGGGACAGGGGAACCAAAACTGTTTTTT. Amino acid sequence: CATSDPGTGEPKLFF.

This clone was detected once. The rearrangement uses TRBV24-1 and TRBJ1-1; the match to TRBD1 covers 9 bases. V was pared by 5 bases and J by 5 bases, with 2 bases of the junction left unmatched. The germline V gene encodes CDR1 KGHDR and CDR2 SFDVKD. The CDR3 has 13 residues. The CDR3 region has the DNA TGTGCCACCAGTGGGGACAGGGCGACTGAAGCTTTCTTT. Translation gives CATSGDRATEAFF.

The genes are TRBV25-1 and TRBJ2-1; D perhaps matches TRBD2 (5 bases). This CDR3 is built from 14 residues. V lost 3 bases and J 0 bases, leaving 6 bases between the germline ends. The germline gives CDR1 MGHDK, CDR2 SYGVNS. The CDR3 nucleotides read TGTGCCAGCAGTGATCTAGCCTCCTACAATGAGCAGTTCTTC. This encodes CASSDLASYNEQFF.

The V call is TRBV5-1, the J call TRBJ2-7; 11 bases map to TRBD2. Germline CDR1 and CDR2: SGHRS and YFSETQ. The CDR3 contains 16 residues. V shed 3 bases, J shed 4 bases, and the junction held 9 bases outside the gene matches. DNA of the CDR3: TGCGCCAGCAGCTCAACCCCCGGGACTAGCGGTTACGAGCAGTACTTC. Translated: CASSSTPGTSGYEQYF.

The chain carries TRBV14 and TRBJ1-1; D remains unclear. Germline V gene lookup returns CDR1 SGHDN and CDR2 FVKESK. The V gene lost 0 bases and the J gene lost 1 base, with 3 bases spanning the gap. The CDR3 is made up of 13 amino acids. The CDR3 region has the DNA TGTGCCAGCAGCCAAGACAGGAACACTGAAGCTTTCTTT. As protein: CASSQDRNTEAFF.

This chain links TRBV5-1 with TRBJ1-1, with no clear D. V lost 0 bases to trimming and J lost 1 base, with 7 bases between them. The germline V gene has CDR1 SGHRS and CDR2 YFSETQ. The CDR3 contains 14 residues. The chain's CDR3 is CASSLGLRNTEAFF. For the CDR3, the DNA is TGCGCCAGCAGCTTGGGTCTGCGGAACACTGAAGCTTTCTTT.

This clone was seen a single time. This chain links TRBV6-5 with TRBJ2-7, with D possibly being TRBD2 (5 bases). CDR3 length: 13 amino acids. V was pared by 7 bases and J by 4 bases, with 14 bases between. CDR1 and CDR2 from the germline V gene are MNHEY and SVGAGI. CDR3 coding DNA: TGTGCCAGCATGTCTAGCCAAAAGTACGAGCAGTACTTC. It encodes CASMSSQKYEQYF.

The CDR3 protein is CASSFGQRNTEAFF. Here the CDR3 DNA reads TGCGCCAGCAGCTTTGGGCAGAGGAACACTGAAGCTTTCTTT. The chain links TRBV5-1 to TRBJ1-1; unclear D gene. The CDR3 length is 14 residues. The germline gives CDR1 SGHRS, CDR2 YFSETQ. The V end was cut by 2 bases, the J end by 1 base, with 9 bases between.

This chain joins TRBV6-5 and TRBJ2-5, with D hard to call. The CDR3 is made up of 12 amino acids. Looked up from germline, CDR1 is MNHEY and CDR2 is SVGAGI. Trimming stripped 7 bases from V and 1 base from J, with 7 bases between. The CDR3 nucleotides are TGTGCCAGCAAACAGCCCCAAGAGACCCAGTACTTC. It specifies CASKQPQETQYF.

DNA of the CDR3: TGTGCCAGCAGTTTAAACAGCCGCAATTCACCCCTCCACTTT. It specifies CASSLNSRNSPLHF. J is TRBJ1-6 and V is TRBV28; no clear D gene. Germline-derived CDR1 and CDR2 are MDHEN and SYDVKM. V was trimmed by 2 bases and J by 7 bases, leaving 9 bases between them. The CDR3 has 14 residues.

This chain links TRBV6-6 with TRBJ1-1; D perhaps matches TRBD1 (5 bases). The CDR3 covers 13 residues. In germline, CDR1 is MNHNY, CDR2 SVGAGI (reference sequence). V was pared by 11 bases and J by 1 base, with 14 bases between. CDR3 loop: CAVQGPQNTEAFF. In nucleotides, the CDR3 is TGTGCCGTCCAGGGCCCTCAGAACACTGAAGCTTTCTTT.